The 17 T cell receptor beta chains given below trace back to one sample, sequenced in a study of CD4 T cells in relation to SARS-CoV-2 and coronaviruses. The unexposed donors gave CD4+ T cells in about 2011-2018, prior to COVID-19. Clones were read by immunoSEQ multiplex PCR, and TCRdb kept only the in-frame ones, dropping some. The sample carries tens of thousands of clones, over 90% recorded once. Source material: naive CD4+ T cells from PBMCs. Subset of the sample: naive CD4+ T cells isolated by negative enrichment. The source of these receptors is a human donor in good health.

J is TRBJ2-2 and V is TRBV5-1; 8 bases match TRBD1. V gave up 4 bases and J gave up 6 bases; unmatched junction bases: 8. The CDR3 is 15 amino acids. Germline lookup yields CDR1 SGHRS and CDR2 YFSETQ. The CDR3 spells CASSIGQGAAGELFF. In DNA, the CDR3 is TGCGCCAGCAGCATAGGACAGGGTGCGGCCGGGGAGCTGTTTTTT.

The chain recombines TRBV30 with TRBJ2-7; 7 bases match TRBD2. The germline gives CDR1 GTSNPN, CDR2 SVGIG (reference sequence). The CDR3 has 15 amino acids. V lost 0 bases, J lost 7 bases, and 12 bases stayed unmatched. CDR3 amino acids: CAWSVQQRGIWEQYF. The CDR3 nucleotides read TGTGCCTGGAGTGTACAGCAGCGGGGTATTTGGGAGCAGTACTTC.

This chain links TRBV5-1 with TRBJ1-1, with TRBD1 matching 9 bases. Germline-derived CDR1 and CDR2 are SGHRS and YFSETQ. This CDR3 comprises 14 residues. V lost 3 bases and J lost 0; bases outside the gene matches: 0. The CDR3 protein is CASSWDRVNTEAFF. The CDR3 nucleotides read TGCGCCAGCAGCTGGGACAGGGTGAACACTGAAGCTTTCTTT.

This chain connects TRBV24-1 to TRBJ1-2; 7 nucleotides align to TRBD1. The CDR3 contains 15 residues. The ends lost 3 bases at V and 5 bases at J; junction bases unmatched: 8. CDR1 is KGHDR, CDR2 SFDVKD, per germline. The CDR3 nucleotides are TGTGCCACCAGTGATCCCCGGGACAGTAAATATGGCTACACCTTC. This sequence encodes CATSDPRDSKYGYTF.

V gene TRBV7-2 combines with J gene TRBJ2-3, with 7 bases matching TRBD2. The length of the CDR3 is 14 residues. V trimming: 5 bases; J trimming: 5 bases; junction bases outside the gene matches: 7. The germline CDR1 and CDR2 sequences are SGHTA and FQGNSA. The CDR3 spells CASSPQGRVDTQYF. The CDR3 DNA reads TGTGCCAGCAGCCCCCAAGGGAGGGTAGATACGCAGTATTTT. Full variable domain (missing parts from reference TRBV7-2 and TRBJ2-3): GAGVSQSPSNKVTEKGKDVELRCDPISGHTALYWYRQSLGQGLEFLIYFQGNSAPDKSGLPSDRFSAERTGGSVSTLTIQRTQQEDSAVYLCASSPQGRVDTQYFGPGTRLTVL.

This chain connects TRBV19 to TRBJ1-4; D is possibly TRBD1 (6 bases). Trimming stripped 5 bases from V and 5 bases from J, with 21 bases between. From germline, CDR1 is LNHDA and CDR2 SQIVND (reference sequence). The CDR3 runs 17 residues. The CDR3 here is CASSHPGGQSENEKLFF. The CDR3 DNA reads as TGTGCCAGTAGTCATCCGGGGGGGCAGAGCGAGAATGAAAAACTGTTTTTT.

This sequence joins TRBV7-3 and TRBJ2-5; TRBD1 might be the D (6 bases). The CDR3 loop spans 13 amino acids. The V and J ends lost 1 base and 3 bases respectively, with 6 bases between them. The germline gives CDR1 SGHTA, CDR2 FQGTGA. CDR3 nucleotide sequence: TGTGCCAGCAGCTTAAACAGGGAAGAGACCCAGTACTTC. Translated: CASSLNREETQYF.

The chain recombines TRBV24-1 with TRBJ2-7; the match to TRBD1 covers 9 bases. Trimming took 4 bases from V and 4 from J; bases not matched to a gene: 10. The CDR3 has 16 residues. Germline V gene lookup returns CDR1 KGHDR and CDR2 SFDVKD. In nucleotides, the CDR3 is TGTGCCACCAGTGAATCAGGACAGGGGCGAGATTACGAGCAGTACTTC. Its translation is CATSESGQGRDYEQYF.

The chain has TRBV7-9 and TRBJ2-7; possibly TRBD1 for D (6 bases). V shed 5 bases and J shed 0 bases, with 14 bases lying between them. CDR3 length: 15 residues. Germline V lookup: CDR1 SEHNR, CDR2 FQNEAQ (reference sequence). The CDR3 here is CASSLPGHRSYEQYF. As DNA, the CDR3 is TGTGCCAGCAGCCTACCGGGACACCGCTCCTACGAGCAGTACTTC.

The CDR3 DNA is TGTGCCAGCAGCCCCCGCCCAGGGTATAGCAATCAGCCCCAGCATTTT. Translation: CASSPRPGYSNQPQHF. The V and J genes are TRBV5-4 and TRBJ1-5; TRBD1 might be the D (5 bases). The CDR3 runs 16 residues. The V gene's germline CDR1 is SGHNT and CDR2 YYREEE (reference sequence). Trimming removed 4 bases at V and 0 bases at J, with 14 bases between.

J is TRBJ1-4 and V is TRBV7-9; D call uncertain. This CDR3 region has 14 residues. With 5 bases removed from V and 5 bases from J, the gap between germline ends came to 12 bases. CDR1 is SEHNR, CDR2 FQNEAQ, per germline (reference sequence). Here the CDR3 DNA reads TGTGCCAGCAGCGTGGGTCAGTTGAATGAAAAACTGTTTTTT. The encoded protein is CASSVGQLNEKLFF.

The chain has TRBV5-6 and TRBJ2-3; a weak D match, TRBD2 (5 bases). Trimming took 0 bases from V and 4 from J, leaving 6 bases between them. In germline, CDR1 is SGHDT, CDR2 YYEEEE. This CDR3 is 13 amino acids long. CDR3 residues: CASSLERADTQYF. CDR3 coding DNA: TGTGCCAGCAGCTTGGAGAGGGCAGATACGCAGTATTTT.

The chain joins TRBV27 to TRBJ1-3; tentative D call: TRBD1 (5 bases). Deletions cut 5 bases from V and 1 base from J, with 15 bases between. The CDR3 totals 16 residues. CDR1 and CDR2 from the germline V gene are MNHEY and SMNVEV (reference sequence). Written as DNA, the CDR3 is TGTGCCAGCAGTCCATCCAGGGCTAATTCTGGAAACACCATATATTTT. This codes for CASSPSRANSGNTIYF.

The chain uses TRBV5-1 and TRBJ2-2; D is unresolved. The germline V gene encodes CDR1 SGHRS and CDR2 YFSETQ. Trimming stripped 4 bases from V and 0 bases from J, with 7 bases between. The CDR3 sequence is 14 residues long. The CDR3 sequence: CASSEFPNTGELFF. Written as DNA, the CDR3 is TGCGCCAGCAGCGAGTTCCCGAACACCGGGGAGCTGTTTTTT.

The rearrangement links TRBV2 to TRBJ2-5; maybe TRBD2 (5 bases). The germline CDR1 and CDR2 sequences are SNHLY and FYNNEI. Trimming took 6 bases from V and 4 from J, leaving 12 bases between them. CDR3 length: 13 residues. The CDR3 sequence: CASSRQGRETQYF. The CDR3 region has the DNA TGTGCCAGCAGCCGTCAAGGGAGAGAGACCCAGTACTTC.

The chain carries TRBV18 and TRBJ2-2; D tentatively reads TRBD1 or TRBD2 (5 bases each). Trimming took off 4 bases at V and 2 bases at J, with 11 bases between the two ends. Germline CDR1 KGHSH, CDR2 LQKENI. The CDR3 loop spans 15 amino acids. The DNA for the CDR3 is TGTGCCAGCTCACTCGGGACCCTTAACACCGGGGAGCTGTTTTTT. Translated: CASSLGTLNTGELFF.

The V gene is TRBV5-1, the J gene TRBJ1-3, with D tentatively TRBD1 (6 bases). Trimming removed 4 bases from V and 1 base from J, with 12 bases in between. Germline V gene data show CDR1 as SGHRS and CDR2 as YFSETQ. The CDR3 sequence is 15 residues long. CDR3 DNA: TGCGCCAGCAGCAAGGACAGTTCATCTGGAAACACCATATATTTT. Translated: CASSKDSSSGNTIYF.